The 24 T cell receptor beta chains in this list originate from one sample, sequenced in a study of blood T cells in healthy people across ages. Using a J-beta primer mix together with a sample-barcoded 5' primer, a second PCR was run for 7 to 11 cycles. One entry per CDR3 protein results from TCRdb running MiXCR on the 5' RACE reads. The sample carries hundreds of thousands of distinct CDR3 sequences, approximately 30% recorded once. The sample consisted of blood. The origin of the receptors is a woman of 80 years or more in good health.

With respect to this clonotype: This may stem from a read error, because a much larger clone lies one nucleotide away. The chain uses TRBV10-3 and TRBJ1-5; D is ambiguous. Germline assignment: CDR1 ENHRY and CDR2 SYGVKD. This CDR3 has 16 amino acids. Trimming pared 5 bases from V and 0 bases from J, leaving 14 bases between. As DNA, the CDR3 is TGTGCCATCAGTTCGGGCAGCTCGAATAGCAATCAGCCCCAGCATTTT. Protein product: CAISSGSSNSNQPQHF.

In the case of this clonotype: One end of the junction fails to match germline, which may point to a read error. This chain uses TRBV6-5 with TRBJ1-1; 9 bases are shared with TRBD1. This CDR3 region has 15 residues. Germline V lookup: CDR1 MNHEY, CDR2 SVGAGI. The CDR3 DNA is TGTGCCGGCAGCAAGGGACAGGGATTGAGCACTGAAGCTTTCTTT. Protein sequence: CAGSKGQGLSTEAFF.

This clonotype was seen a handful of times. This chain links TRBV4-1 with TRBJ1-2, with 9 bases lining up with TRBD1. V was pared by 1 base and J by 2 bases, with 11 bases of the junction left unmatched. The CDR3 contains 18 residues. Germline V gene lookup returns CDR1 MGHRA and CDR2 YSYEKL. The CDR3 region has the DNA TGCGCCAGCAGCCAAGCTCCGACAGGGGGTGAGAGGAACTATGGCTACACCTTC. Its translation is CASSQAPTGGERNYGYTF.

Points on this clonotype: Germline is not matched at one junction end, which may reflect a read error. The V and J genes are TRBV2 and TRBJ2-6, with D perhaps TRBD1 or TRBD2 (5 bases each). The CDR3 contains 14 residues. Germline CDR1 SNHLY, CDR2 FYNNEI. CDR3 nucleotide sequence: TGTGCCAGCAGTGAGTGGTCTGGGGGCAACGTCCTGACTTTC. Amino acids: CASSEWSGGNVLTF.

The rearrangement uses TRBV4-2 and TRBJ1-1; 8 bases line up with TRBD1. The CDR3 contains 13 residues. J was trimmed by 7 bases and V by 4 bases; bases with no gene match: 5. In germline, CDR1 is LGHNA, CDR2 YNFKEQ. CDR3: CASSRDRSFEAFF. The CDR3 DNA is TGTGCCAGCAGCCGGGACAGGAGCTTTGAAGCTTTCTTT.

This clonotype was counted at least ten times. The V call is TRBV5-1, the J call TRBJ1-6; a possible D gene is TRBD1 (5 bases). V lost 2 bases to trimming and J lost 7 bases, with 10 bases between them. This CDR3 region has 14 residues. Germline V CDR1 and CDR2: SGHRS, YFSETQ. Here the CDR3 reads CASSLQEGNSPLHF. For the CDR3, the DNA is TGCGCCAGCAGCTTACAAGAGGGGAATTCACCCCTCCACTTT.

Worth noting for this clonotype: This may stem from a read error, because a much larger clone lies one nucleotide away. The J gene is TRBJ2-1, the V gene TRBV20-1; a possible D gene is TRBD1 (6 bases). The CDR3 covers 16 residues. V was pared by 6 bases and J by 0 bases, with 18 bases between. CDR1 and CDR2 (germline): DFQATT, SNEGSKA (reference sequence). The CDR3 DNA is TGCAGTGCCAGGGGCCTCACCGTTAGCTCCTACAATGAGCAGTTCTTC. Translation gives CSARGLTVSSYNEQFF.

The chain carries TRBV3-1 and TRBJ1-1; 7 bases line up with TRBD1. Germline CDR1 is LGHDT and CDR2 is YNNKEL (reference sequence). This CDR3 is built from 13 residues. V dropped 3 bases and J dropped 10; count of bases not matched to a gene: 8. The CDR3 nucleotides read TGTGCCAGCAGCCAGACCGGACAGGCGGGAGCTTTCTTT. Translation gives CASSQTGQAGAFF.

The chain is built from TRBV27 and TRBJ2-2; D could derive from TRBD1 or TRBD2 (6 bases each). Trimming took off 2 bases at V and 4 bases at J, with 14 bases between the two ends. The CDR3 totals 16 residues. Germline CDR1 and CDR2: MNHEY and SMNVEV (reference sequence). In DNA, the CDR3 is TGTGCCAGCAGTTTAGGATGGGGGGCTAGCACCGGGGAGCTGTTTTTT. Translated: CASSLGWGASTGELFF.

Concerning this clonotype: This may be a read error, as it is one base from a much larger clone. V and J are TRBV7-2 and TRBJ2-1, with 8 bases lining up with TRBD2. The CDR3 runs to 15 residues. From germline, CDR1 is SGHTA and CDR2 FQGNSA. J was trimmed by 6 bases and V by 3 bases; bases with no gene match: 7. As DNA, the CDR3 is TGTGCCAGCAGCTTGCGGGGGGCCGATTTCAATGAGCAGTTCTTC. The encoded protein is CASSLRGADFNEQFF.

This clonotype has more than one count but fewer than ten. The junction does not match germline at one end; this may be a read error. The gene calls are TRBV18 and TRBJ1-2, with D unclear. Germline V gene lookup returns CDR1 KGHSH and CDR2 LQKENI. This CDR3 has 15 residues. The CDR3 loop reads CTSSPGSLNNYGYTF. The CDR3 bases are TGTACCAGCTCACCGGGCAGCCTTAATAACTATGGCTACACCTTC.

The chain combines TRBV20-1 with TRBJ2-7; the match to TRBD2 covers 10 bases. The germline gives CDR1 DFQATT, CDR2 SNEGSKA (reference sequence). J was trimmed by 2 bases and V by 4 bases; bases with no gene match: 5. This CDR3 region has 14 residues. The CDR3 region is CSATGLAATYEQYF. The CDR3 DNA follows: TGCAGTGCTACAGGACTAGCGGCAACCTACGAGCAGTACTTC.

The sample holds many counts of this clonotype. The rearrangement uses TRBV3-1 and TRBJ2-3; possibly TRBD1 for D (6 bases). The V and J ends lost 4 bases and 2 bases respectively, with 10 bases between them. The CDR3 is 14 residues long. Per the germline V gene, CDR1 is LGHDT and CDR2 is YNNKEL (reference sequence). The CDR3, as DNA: TGTGCCAGCAGCCCAGGGGCTAACACAGATACGCAGTATTTT. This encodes CASSPGANTDTQYF.

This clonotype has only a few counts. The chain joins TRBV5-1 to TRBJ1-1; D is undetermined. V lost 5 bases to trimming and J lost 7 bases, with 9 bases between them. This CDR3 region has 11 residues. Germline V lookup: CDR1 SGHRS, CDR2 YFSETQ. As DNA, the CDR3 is TGCGCCAGCAGGGAGGGCTATGAAGCTTTCTTT. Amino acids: CASREGYEAFF. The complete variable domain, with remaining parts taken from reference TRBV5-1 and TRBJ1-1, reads KAGVTQTPRYLIKTRGQQVTLSCSPISGHRSVSWYQQTPGQGLQFLFEYFSETQRNKGNFPGRFSGRQFSNSRSEMNVSTLELGDSALYLCASREGYEAFFGQGTRLTVV.

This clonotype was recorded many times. DNA of the CDR3: TGCGCCAGCAGCTGGGACGCCAACTATGGCTACACCTTC. This sequence encodes CASSWDANYGYTF. This chain links TRBV5-1 with TRBJ1-2; TRBD1 is a possible D gene (5 bases). CDR1 is SGHRS and CDR2 is YFSETQ in the germline V gene. This CDR3 has 13 residues. V was cut by 3 bases and J by 2 bases, with 8 bases left in between.

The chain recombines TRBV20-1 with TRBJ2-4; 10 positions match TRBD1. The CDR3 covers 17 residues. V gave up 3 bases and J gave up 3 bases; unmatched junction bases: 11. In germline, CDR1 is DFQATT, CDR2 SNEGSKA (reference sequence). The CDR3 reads CSARGFDRGPGKNIQYF. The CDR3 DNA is TGCAGTGCTAGGGGGTTTGACAGGGGGCCTGGCAAAAACATTCAGTACTTC.

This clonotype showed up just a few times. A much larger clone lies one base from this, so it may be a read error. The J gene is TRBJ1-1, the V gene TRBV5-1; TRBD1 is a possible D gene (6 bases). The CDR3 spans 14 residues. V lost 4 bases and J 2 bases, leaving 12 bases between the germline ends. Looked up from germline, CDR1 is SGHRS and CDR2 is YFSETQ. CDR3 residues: CASSAGTLNTEAFF. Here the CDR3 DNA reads TGCGCCAGCAGCGCCGGGACACTCAACACTGAAGCTTTCTTT. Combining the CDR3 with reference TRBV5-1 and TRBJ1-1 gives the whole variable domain KAGVTQTPRYLIKTRGQQVTLSCSPISGHRSVSWYQQTPGQGLQFLFEYFSETQRNKGNFPGRFSGRQFSNSRSEMNVSTLELGDSALYLCASSAGTLNTEAFFGQGTRLTVV.

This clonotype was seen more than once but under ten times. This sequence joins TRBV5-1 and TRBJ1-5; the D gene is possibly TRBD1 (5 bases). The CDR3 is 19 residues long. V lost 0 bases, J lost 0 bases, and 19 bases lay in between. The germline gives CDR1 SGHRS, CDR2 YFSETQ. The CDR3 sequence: CASSLGPSDRAYSNQPQHF. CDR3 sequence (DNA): TGCGCCAGCAGCTTGGGCCCCTCCGACAGAGCCTATAGCAATCAGCCCCAGCATTTT.

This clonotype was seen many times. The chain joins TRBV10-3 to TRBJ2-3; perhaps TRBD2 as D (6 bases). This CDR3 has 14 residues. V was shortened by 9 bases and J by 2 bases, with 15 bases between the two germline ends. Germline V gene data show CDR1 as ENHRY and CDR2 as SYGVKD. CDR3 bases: TGTGCCATGACCGCGGCTAGCGTCACAGATACGCAGTATTTT. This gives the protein CAMTAASVTDTQYF.

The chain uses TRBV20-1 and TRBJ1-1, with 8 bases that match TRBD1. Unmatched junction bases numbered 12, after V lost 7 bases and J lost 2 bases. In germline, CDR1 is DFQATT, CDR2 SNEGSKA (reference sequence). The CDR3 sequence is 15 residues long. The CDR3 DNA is TGCAGTGTCTTACCCGGTGGACAGGGAAACACTGAAGCTTTCTTT. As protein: CSVLPGGQGNTEAFF.

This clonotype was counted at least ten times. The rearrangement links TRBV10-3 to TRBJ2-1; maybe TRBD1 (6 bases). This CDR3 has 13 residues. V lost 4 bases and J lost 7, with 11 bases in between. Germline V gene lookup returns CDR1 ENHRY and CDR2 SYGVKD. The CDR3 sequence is CAISAAGTNEQFF. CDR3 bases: TGTGCCATCAGTGCGGCTGGGACAAATGAGCAGTTCTTC.

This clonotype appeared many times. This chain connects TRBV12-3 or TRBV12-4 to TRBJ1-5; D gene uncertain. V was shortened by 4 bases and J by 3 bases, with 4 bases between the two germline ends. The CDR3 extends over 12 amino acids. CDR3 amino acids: CASSSTNQPQHF. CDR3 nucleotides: TGTGCCAGCAGTTCGACCAATCAGCCCCAGCATTTT.

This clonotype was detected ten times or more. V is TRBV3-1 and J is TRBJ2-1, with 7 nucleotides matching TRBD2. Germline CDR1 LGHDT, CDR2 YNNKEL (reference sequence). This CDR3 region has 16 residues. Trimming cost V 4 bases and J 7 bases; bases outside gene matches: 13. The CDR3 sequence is CASSLSGAQPGNEQFF. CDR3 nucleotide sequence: TGTGCCAGCAGCCTGAGCGGGGCCCAACCGGGGAATGAGCAGTTCTTC.

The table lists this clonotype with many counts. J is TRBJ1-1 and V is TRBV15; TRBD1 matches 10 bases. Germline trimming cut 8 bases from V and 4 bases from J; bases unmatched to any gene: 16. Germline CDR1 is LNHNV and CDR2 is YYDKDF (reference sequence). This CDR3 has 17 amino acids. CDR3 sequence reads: CATGTGANGWRSTEAFF. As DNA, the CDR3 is TGTGCCACCGGGACAGGGGCAAACGGCTGGAGGAGCACTGAAGCTTTCTTT.